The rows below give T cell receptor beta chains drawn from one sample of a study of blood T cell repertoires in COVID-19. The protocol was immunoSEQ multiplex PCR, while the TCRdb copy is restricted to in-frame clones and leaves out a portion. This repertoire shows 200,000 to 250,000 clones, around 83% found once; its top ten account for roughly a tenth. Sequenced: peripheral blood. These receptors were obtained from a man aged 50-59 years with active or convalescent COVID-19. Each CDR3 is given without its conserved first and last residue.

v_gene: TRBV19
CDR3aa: ASSIDRDYGYT

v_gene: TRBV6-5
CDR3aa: ASSYSGSGQVYGYT

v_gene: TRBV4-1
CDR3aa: ASSTTGSTGELF

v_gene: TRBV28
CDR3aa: ASSYPPGLYNNEQF

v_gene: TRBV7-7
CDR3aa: AVQRGNEQF

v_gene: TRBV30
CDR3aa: AWSPSGTQRY

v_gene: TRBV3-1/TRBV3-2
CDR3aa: ASKQDSNTGELF

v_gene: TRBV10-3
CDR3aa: ATLAGTDTQY

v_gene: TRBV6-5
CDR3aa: ASIRTYSNQPQH

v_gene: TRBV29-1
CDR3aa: SVGTGVYGYT

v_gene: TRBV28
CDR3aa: ASRGQGAGEGYGYT

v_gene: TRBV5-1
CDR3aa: ASSLGGRVDEQF

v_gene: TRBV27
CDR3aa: ASSSGGFGYGYT

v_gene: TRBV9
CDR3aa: ASSKGQASYGYT

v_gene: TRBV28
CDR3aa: ASSLNPRNQPQH

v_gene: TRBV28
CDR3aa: ASRMEQGPYYGYT

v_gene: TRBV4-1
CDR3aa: ASSVNRNTEAF

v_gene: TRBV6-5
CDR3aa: ASRRSQGRETQY

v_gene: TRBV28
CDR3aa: ASSPRRFDSDGYT

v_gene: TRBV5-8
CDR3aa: ASSTTPDRNTEAF

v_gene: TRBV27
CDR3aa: ASSLGRGSYNSPLH

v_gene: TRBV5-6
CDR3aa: ASSLGRLTEAF

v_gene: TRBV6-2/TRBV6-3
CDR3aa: ASSDSGNQPQH

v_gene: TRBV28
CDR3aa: ASSPTRTDTQY

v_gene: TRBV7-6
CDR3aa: ASSLDSGGGETQY

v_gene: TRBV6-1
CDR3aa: ASSEPRDYGYT

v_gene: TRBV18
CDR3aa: ASSGTGVTGELF

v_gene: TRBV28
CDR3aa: ASSSLGQGGNQPQH

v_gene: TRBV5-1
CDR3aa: ASSHRDRGRDTGELF

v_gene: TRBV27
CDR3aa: ASSPLAVNTGELF

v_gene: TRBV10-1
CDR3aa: ASPTSGGEREQF

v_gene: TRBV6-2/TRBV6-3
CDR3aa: ASSYARGGGETQY

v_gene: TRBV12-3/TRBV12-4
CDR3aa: ASGGDTDTQY

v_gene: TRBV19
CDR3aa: ASSIVTDSNQPQH

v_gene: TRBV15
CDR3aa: ATSEGLAGFADTQY

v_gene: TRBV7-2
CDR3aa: ASSFRREKNEQF

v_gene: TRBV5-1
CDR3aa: ASSSGTGGNEQF

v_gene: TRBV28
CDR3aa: ASSLPGQGWDGGSCT

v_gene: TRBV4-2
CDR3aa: ASSQVVMAGDDTGELF

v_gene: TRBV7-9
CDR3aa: ASSPVGGPEAF

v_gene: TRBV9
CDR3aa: ASSILAGGRVTGELF

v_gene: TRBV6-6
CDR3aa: ASSTSGGGNTGELF